The rows below give T cell receptor beta chains drawn from one sample of a study of blood T cell repertoires in COVID-19. Measured with immunoSEQ multiplex PCR; TCRdb has only the in-frame clones, and not every one. The profile shows about 200,000 clones, around 89% of them singletons. The sequencing sample was made of PBMCs or T cells enriched from blood (not recorded which). These receptor sequences come from a man aged 25-45 years who had recovered from COVID-19. Each CDR3 is given with its conserved first and last residue. D genes are given only for firm matches. Size values are once, few and many counts, or a class for expanded clones, and some rows have none.

v_gene: TRBV28
j_gene: TRBJ2-7
d_gene: NA
abundance: NA
CDR3aa: CASSLNRDWIYEQYF
CDR3nt: TGTGCCAGCAGCCTTAATCGGGACTGGATATACGAGCAGTACTTC

v_gene: TRBV4-3
j_gene: TRBJ1-1
d_gene: NA
abundance: NA
CDR3aa: CASSQDHGNTEAFF
CDR3nt: TGCGCCAGCAGCCAAGATCACGGGAACACTGAAGCTTTCTTT

v_gene: TRBV5-1
j_gene: TRBJ2-2
d_gene: TRBD1
abundance: NA
CDR3aa: CASTLDRVGTGELFF
CDR3nt: TGCGCCAGCACCCTCGACAGGGTGGGCACCGGGGAGCTGTTTTTT

v_gene: TRBV5-4
j_gene: TRBJ1-2
d_gene: TRBD1
abundance: NA
CDR3aa: CASRRTGGNYGYTF
CDR3nt: TGTGCCAGCAGAAGGACAGGGGGCAACTATGGCTACACCTTC

v_gene: TRBV18
j_gene: TRBJ2-1
d_gene: TRBD1
abundance: NA
CDR3aa: CASSPPGQGISNEQFF
CDR3nt: TGTGCCAGCTCACCGCCGGGACAGGGGATTTCAAATGAGCAGTTCTTC

v_gene: TRBV28
j_gene: TRBJ2-2
d_gene: TRBD2
abundance: NA
CDR3aa: CASSLWPGGANTGELFF
CDR3nt: TGTGCCAGCAGTTTGTGGCCGGGGGGAGCAAACACCGGGGAGCTGTTTTTT

v_gene: TRBV10-2
j_gene: TRBJ2-1
d_gene: NA
abundance: NA
CDR3aa: CASRSNRDDEQFF
CDR3nt: TGCGCCAGCAGGAGCAACAGGGACGATGAGCAGTTCTTC

v_gene: TRBV6-1
j_gene: TRBJ2-3
d_gene: TRBD2
abundance: NA
CDR3aa: CASSEAAGTITDTQYF
CDR3nt: TGTGCCAGCAGTGAAGCAGCGGGGACCATCACAGATACGCAGTATTTT

v_gene: TRBV19
j_gene: TRBJ2-5
d_gene: NA
abundance: NA
CDR3aa: CASSVGIQETQYF
CDR3nt: TGTGCCAGTAGTGTCGGGATCCAAGAGACCCAGTACTTC

v_gene: TRBV18
j_gene: TRBJ2-6
d_gene: NA
abundance: NA
CDR3aa: CASSHTVTGPSGANVLTF
CDR3nt: TGTGCCAGCTCACATACCGTGACAGGACCCTCTGGGGCCAACGTCCTGACTTTC

v_gene: TRBV30
j_gene: TRBJ1-1
d_gene: NA
abundance: NA
CDR3aa: CACRMGGEDDTEAFF
CDR3nt: TGTGCCTGCCGAATGGGGGGGGAAGATGACACTGAAGCTTTCTTT

v_gene: TRBV7-2
j_gene: TRBJ1-2
d_gene: TRBD1
abundance: NA
CDR3aa: CASSFTGTGEGYTF
CDR3nt: TGTGCCAGCAGCTTTACCGGGACAGGGGAGGGCTACACCTTC

v_gene: TRBV18
j_gene: TRBJ2-1
d_gene: TRBD2
abundance: NA
CDR3aa: CASSPGTSGGYNEQFF
CDR3nt: TGTGCCAGCTCACCCGGGACTAGCGGAGGCTACAATGAGCAGTTCTTC

v_gene: TRBV6-5
j_gene: TRBJ1-2
d_gene: TRBD1
abundance: NA
CDR3aa: CASSTGQGYGYTF
CDR3nt: TGTGCCAGCAGTACCGGACAGGGATACGGCTACACCTTC

v_gene: TRBV7-2
j_gene: TRBJ1-1
d_gene: NA
abundance: NA
CDR3aa: CASSLWGLDTEAFF
CDR3nt: TGTGCCAGCAGCTTATGGGGGCTCGACACTGAAGCTTTCTTT

v_gene: TRBV3-1/TRBV3-2
j_gene: TRBJ1-6
d_gene: NA
abundance: NA
CDR3aa: CASSQEWEYNSPLHF
CDR3nt: TGTGCCAGCAGCCAAGAATGGGAGTATAATTCACCCCTCCACTTT

v_gene: TRBV27
j_gene: TRBJ1-5
d_gene: NA
abundance: NA
CDR3aa: CASSQQEGNQPQHF
CDR3nt: TGTGCCAGCAGCCAACAAGAGGGCAATCAGCCCCAGCATTTT

v_gene: TRBV14
j_gene: TRBJ2-3
d_gene: NA
abundance: NA
CDR3aa: CASSQNVGGIGRGTDTQYF
CDR3nt: TGTGCCAGCAGCCAAAACGTCGGGGGCATCGGCAGGGGGACAGATACGCAGTATTTT

v_gene: TRBV7-8
j_gene: TRBJ1-5
d_gene: NA
abundance: NA
CDR3aa: CASSLVGIGGPQHF
CDR3nt: TGTGCCAGCAGCTTAGTCGGGATAGGGGGGCCCCAGCATTTT

v_gene: TRBV4-2
j_gene: TRBJ2-5
d_gene: NA
abundance: NA
CDR3aa: CASSQETEETQYF
CDR3nt: TGTGCCAGCAGCCAAGAGACAGAAGAGACCCAGTACTTC

v_gene: TRBV28
j_gene: TRBJ1-5
d_gene: NA
abundance: NA
CDR3aa: CASNLDRNQPQHF
CDR3nt: TGTGCCAGCAACCTCGACAGGAATCAGCCCCAGCATTTT

v_gene: TRBV3-1/TRBV3-2
j_gene: TRBJ1-2
d_gene: TRBD1
abundance: NA
CDR3aa: CASSLWTGDDGYTF
CDR3nt: TGTGCCAGCAGCCTTTGGACAGGGGACGATGGCTACACCTTC

v_gene: TRBV5-1
j_gene: TRBJ2-7
d_gene: TRBD2
abundance: NA
CDR3aa: CASSPALAGANHEQYF
CDR3nt: TGCGCCAGCAGCCCTGCCCTAGCGGGAGCAAACCACGAGCAGTACTTC

v_gene: TRBV7-9
j_gene: TRBJ2-1
d_gene: TRBD2
abundance: NA
CDR3aa: CASSRTSGGANEQFF
CDR3nt: TGTGCCAGCAGTCGCACTAGCGGGGGGGCCAATGAGCAGTTCTTC

v_gene: TRBV30
j_gene: TRBJ1-2
d_gene: TRBD1
abundance: NA
CDR3aa: CAWKLGDRGDGGYTF
CDR3nt: TGTGCCTGGAAGCTCGGGGACAGGGGGGACGGTGGCTACACCTTC

v_gene: TRBV10-3
j_gene: TRBJ2-3
d_gene: NA
abundance: few
CDR3aa: CATLPEAERTDTQYF
CDR3nt: TGTGCCACCCTCCCCGAGGCAGAGCGCACAGATACGCAGTATTTT

v_gene: TRBV10-3
j_gene: TRBJ1-5
d_gene: TRBD1
abundance: NA
CDR3aa: CAISQGEGPQPQHF
CDR3nt: TGTGCCATCAGCCAGGGGGAAGGCCCTCAGCCCCAGCATTTT